This record looks at one T cell receptor beta chain sequence and its context. Its antigen is unknown. Germline loops: CDR1 SGHDT, CDR2 YYEEEE. The CDR3 length is 14 residues. V gave up 2 bases and J gave up 2 bases, with 9 bases separating them. This specimen comes from a study of CD8+CD57+ T cells in acquired aplastic anemia. Regarding the study as a whole: Patients and controls were found to share around 30 CD8+ CDR3 sequences.

Genomic DNA, serving as template, underwent TCR beta VDJ and CDR3 profiling. TCRdb re-called the reads through MiXCR, storing one row per CDR3 protein. Of roughly 160,000 distinct CDR3 sequences listed, 70% to 80% are singletons. Sequenced patients had shown CD8+CD57+ cell expansion by flow cytometry. Sequencing used sorted CD4+, CD8+, or CD8+CD57+ T cells (not recorded which) from PBMCs. This chain links TRBV5-6 with TRBJ2-3, with D possibly matching TRBD1 (6 bases). The sequence was collected from a human donor with aplastic anemia. CDR3 region: CASSFTGPTDTQYF. The CDR3 DNA reads as TGTGCCAGCAGCTTTACAGGGCCCACAGATACGCAGTATTTT.